This is a list of T cell receptor beta chains from one sample in a study of T cell repertoires in cytomegalovirus infection. Antigen specificity for these receptors is unknown. One entry per CDR3 protein, called by TCRdb with MiXCR from the reads. The sample gives approximately 76,000 distinct CDR3 sequences, roughly 25% of which show up once; roughly 50% is in the top ten. The source was CD8+ T cells from cultured PBMCs, collected from culture after CMV antigen stimulation. All receptors derive from a human donor in good health (CMV status not recorded). Some clones in this sample may be carry-over from other donors' samples. Both conserved end residues are part of each CDR3. Fields, in order: clone size, V gene, D gene, J gene, CDR3 protein, CDR3 DNA. D genes are given only for firm matches. Size is omitted from some rows. Given values are once, few, many or a class for expanded clones.

many,TRBV7-8,NA,TRBJ1-1,CASSLGQAGANTEAFF,TGTGCCAGCAGCTTAGGTCAAGCGGGGGCGAACACTGAAGCTTTCTTT
NA,TRBV7-9,TRBD2,TRBJ2-1,CASSLVGFREGSTYNEQFF,TGTGCCAGCAGCTTAGTAGGCTTCCGGGAGGGGAGTACCTACAATGAGCAGTTCTTC
few,TRBV12-3/TRBV12-4,NA,TRBJ1-3,CASSLGGYSGNTIYF,TGTGCCAGCAGTTTAGGAGGTTACTCTGGAAACACCATATATTTT
few,TRBV6-2/TRBV6-3,NA,TRBJ2-1,CASSPPGHSLSYNEQFF,TGTGCCAGCAGTCCGCCGGGACACAGTCTCTCCTACAATGAGCAGTTCTTC
few,TRBV9,NA,TRBJ2-3,CASRKGESTGDTQYF,TGTGCCAGCAGGAAGGGGGAGTCAACAGGGGATACGCAGTATTTT
NA,TRBV6-2/TRBV6-3,TRBD1,TRBJ1-2,CASSYMGTVAYGYTF,TGTGCCAGCAGTTACATGGGGACAGTAGCCTATGGCTACACCTTC
NA,TRBV11-3,NA,TRBJ2-1,CASSFGGRTRNEQFF,TGTGCCAGCAGCTTCGGAGGCAGAACAAGAAATGAGCAGTTCTTC
many,TRBV20-1,NA,TRBJ2-1,CSAPKPPPAPNEQFF,TGCAGTGCCCCAAAGCCTCCTCCGGCCCCCAATGAGCAGTTCTTC
few,TRBV18,TRBD2,TRBJ2-3,CASSPPNIAGSTDTQYF,TGTGCCAGCTCACCACCGAACATAGCGGGAAGCACAGATACGCAGTATTTT
few,TRBV27,TRBD1,TRBJ1-1,CASRDRGTEAFF,TGTGCCAGCAGGGACAGGGGCACTGAAGCTTTCTTT
NA,TRBV28,NA,TRBJ1-1,CTSSPPGSLVEAFF,TGTACCAGCAGCCCCCCGGGCTCTCTCGTTGAAGCTTTCTTT
many,TRBV7-2,NA,TRBJ1-4,CASSFSMGRTNEKLFF,TGTGCCAGCAGCTTCAGCATGGGGCGAACTAATGAAAAACTGTTTTTT
NA,TRBV6-2/TRBV6-3,NA,TRBJ1-2,CASSYSYGYTF,TGTGCCAGCAGTTACTCCTATGGCTACACCTTC
NA,TRBV9,TRBD2,TRBJ2-1,CASSAQRSGGGAYNEQFF,TGTGCCAGCAGCGCCCAGCGTTCGGGGGGAGGGGCCTACAATGAGCAGTTCTTC
many,TRBV7-6,NA,TRBJ2-1,CAGVGVGGEQFF,TGTGCCGGGGTCGGGGTTGGGGGTGAGCAGTTCTTC
few,TRBV11-3,NA,TRBJ2-1,CASSQWGMGDEQFF,TGTGCCAGCAGCCAGTGGGGGATGGGTGATGAGCAGTTCTTC
many,TRBV4-1,NA,TRBJ2-1,CASSQDSIGTYNEQFF,TGCGCCAGCAGCCAAGATTCGATCGGGACCTACAATGAGCAGTTCTTC
few,TRBV2,TRBD1,TRBJ2-2,CASRSSGTGAPGELFF,TGTGCCAGCAGGTCAAGCGGGACAGGGGCCCCCGGGGAGCTGTTTTTT
NA,TRBV20-1,NA,TRBJ2-7,CSTRSDYQGSYEQYF,TGCAGTACCAGGTCCGATTATCAGGGCTCCTACGAGCAGTACTTC
NA,TRBV6-1,TRBD1,TRBJ2-7,CASSDSTGGPPNEQYF,TGTGCCAGCAGCGACTCTACAGGGGGTCCTCCTAACGAGCAGTACTTC
many,TRBV5-6,NA,TRBJ2-4,CASSFFRGYSKNIQYF,TGTGCCAGCAGCTTTTTCAGGGGCTACTCCAAAAACATTCAGTACTTC
many,TRBV27,NA,TRBJ1-3,CASRSGLADLVGGNTIYF,TGTGCCAGCCGCTCGGGACTCGCGGATCTCGTAGGTGGAAACACCATATATTTT
few,TRBV6-2/TRBV6-3,TRBD1,TRBJ2-2,CASRVLGQAATGELFF,TGTGCCAGCAGGGTTTTGGGACAGGCGGCTACCGGGGAGCTGTTTTTT
NA,TRBV3-1,NA,TRBJ2-3,CASSQGTGSTDTQYF,TGTGCCAGCAGCCAAGGGACTGGGAGCACAGATACGCAGTATTTT
many,TRBV7-2,TRBD1,TRBJ2-2,CASSDHRDSNTGELFF,TGTGCCAGCAGCGACCACCGGGACAGCAACACCGGGGAGCTGTTTTTT
NA,TRBV5-6,TRBD1,TRBJ2-1,CASSWGVVIGTGLNEQFF,TGTGCCAGCAGCTGGGGGGTAGTAATCGGGACAGGTCTTAATGAGCAGTTCTTC
NA,TRBV4-2,NA,TRBJ1-1,CASSQDGVNTNTEAFF,TGTGCCAGCAGCCAAGATGGGGTCAACACGAACACTGAAGCTTTCTTT
NA,TRBV9,TRBD2,TRBJ2-1,CASSVSGTSGELFF,TGTGCCAGCAGCGTGTCCGGGACTAGCGGGGAGTTGTTCTTC
NA,TRBV15,TRBD1,TRBJ1-4,CATSREDRTEKLFF,TGTGCCACCAGCAGAGAGGACAGGACCGAAAAACTGTTTTTT
many,TRBV7-8,NA,TRBJ2-5,CASSSGAGPGETQYF,TGTGCCAGCAGCTCGGGGGCCGGGCCCGGGGAGACCCAGTACTTC
few,TRBV6-2/TRBV6-3,NA,TRBJ2-7,CASSYSLDAARRGEQYF,TGTGCCAGCAGTTACTCGCTTGATGCGGCAAGGAGAGGGGAGCAGTACTTC
few,TRBV27,NA,TRBJ2-4,CASTSTRDGREENIQYF,TGTGCCAGCACCTCCACCCGGGACGGAAGGGAGGAAAACATTCAGTACTTC
once,TRBV6-2/TRBV6-3,TRBD1,TRBJ1-2,CASSNRGLDYGYTF,TGTGCCAGCAGTAACAGGGGGCTTGACTATGGCTACACCTTC
NA,TRBV19,TRBD1,TRBJ1-5,CASRLDRGRGQPQHF,TGTGCCAGTAGACTCGACAGGGGGCGAGGTCAGCCCCAGCATTTT
NA,TRBV30,NA,TRBJ2-2,CAWRRQGELFF,TGTGCCTGGAGGAGACAAGGGGAGCTGTTTTTT
NA,TRBV12-3/TRBV12-4,NA,TRBJ2-7,CASRGRAGEQYF,TGTGCCAGCAGAGGCAGGGCTGGCGAGCAGTACTTC
many,TRBV7-8,NA,TRBJ1-1,CASSLGVGDTEAFF,TGTGCCAGCAGCTTAGGGGTCGGAGACACTGAAGCTTTCTTT
few,TRBV5-1,NA,TRBJ2-7,CASSLALMMDSREQYF,TGCGCCAGCAGCTTGGCTCTGATGATGGACAGCCGGGAGCAGTACTTC
NA,TRBV9,NA,TRBJ1-2,CASSVAAGEPNYGYTF,TGTGCCAGCAGCGTAGCGGCAGGAGAACCTAACTATGGCTACACCTTC
many,TRBV7-2,NA,TRBJ2-1,CASSSLGIAASYNEQFF,TGTGCCAGCAGCTCTTTAGGGATAGCGGCCTCCTACAATGAGCAGTTCTTC
many,TRBV11-2,NA,TRBJ2-5,CASSSRTTGNQETQYF,TGTGCCAGCAGCTCACGCACCACAGGAAACCAAGAGACCCAGTACTTC
few,TRBV4-1,TRBD1,TRBJ2-7,CASSQAGTGKTGEQYF,TGCGCCAGCAGCCAAGCGGGGACAGGGAAGACTGGGGAGCAGTACTTC